This T cell receptor (beta chain) was recorded in a study of T-cell reconstitution after alpha-beta-depleted transplantation in children. The J segment lost 5 bases and the V segment lost 1 base, leaving 3 bases of the junction unmatched. Per germline, CDR1 SEHNR and CDR2 FQNEAQ (reference sequence). The CDR3 has 15 amino acids. Unique molecular identifiers were built into the TCRbeta library. Using its own MiXCR run on the PCR reads, TCRdb lists one record per CDR3 protein. Here the sample spans some 280,000 distinct CDR3 sequences, approximately 9.8% being singletons. Sequenced here: PBMCs from the stem cell graft donor, sampled from the stem cell graft. The sequence was collected from a human donor who donated a stem cell graft to a child with SCID. The chain is built from TRBV7-9 and TRBJ1-5, with 9 bases identical to TRBD1. The CDR3 region has the DNA TGTGCCAGCAGCTTAGAGACAGGGGGGGATCAGCCCCAGCATTTT. It specifies CASSLETGGDQPQHF.